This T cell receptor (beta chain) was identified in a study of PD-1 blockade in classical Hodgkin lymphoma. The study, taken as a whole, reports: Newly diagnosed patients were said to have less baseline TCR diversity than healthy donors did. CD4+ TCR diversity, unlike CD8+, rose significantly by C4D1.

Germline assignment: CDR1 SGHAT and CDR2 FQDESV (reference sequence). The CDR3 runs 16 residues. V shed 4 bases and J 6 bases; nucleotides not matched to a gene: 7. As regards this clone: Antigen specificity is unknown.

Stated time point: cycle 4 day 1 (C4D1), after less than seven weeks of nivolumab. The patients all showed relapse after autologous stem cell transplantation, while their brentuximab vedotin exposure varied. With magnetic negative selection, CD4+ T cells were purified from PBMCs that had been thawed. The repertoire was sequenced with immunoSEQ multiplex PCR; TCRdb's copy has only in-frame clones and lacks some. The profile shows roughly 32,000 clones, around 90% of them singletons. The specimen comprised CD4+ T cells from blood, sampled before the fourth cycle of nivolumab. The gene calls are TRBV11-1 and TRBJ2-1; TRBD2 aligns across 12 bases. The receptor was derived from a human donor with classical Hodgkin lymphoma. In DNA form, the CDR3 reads TGTGCCAGCAGCTCTCTAGCGGGAGGGCTATCCAATGAGCAGTTCTTC. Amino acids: CASSSLAGGLSNEQFF.